This is a list of T cell receptor beta chains from one sample in a study of blood T cell repertoires in COVID-19. Only in-frame clones appear in the TCRdb table, and some are missing; sequencing was by immunoSEQ multiplex PCR. The table includes 150,000 to 200,000 clones, about 86% detected once. The sequenced sample consisted of peripheral blood. These receptors all come from a woman in her fifties or sixties with COVID-19, enrolled during active disease. Each CDR3 is given with its conserved first and last residue. The order of the fields is V gene, clone size, J gene, D gene, CDR3 DNA, CDR3 protein. D genes are given only for firm matches. A row's size may be missing; if present it is once, few, many or a size class.

>TRBV6-5|.|TRBJ2-7|TRBD1
TGTGCCAGCAGTTGGACCAGGGGGTACGAGCAGTACTTC
CASSWTRGYEQYF
>TRBV27|.|TRBJ2-7|TRBD2
TGTGCCAGCAGTAGGGGACTACGGAACTACGAGCAGTACTTC
CASSRGLRNYEQYF
>TRBV15|many|TRBJ1-1|.
TGTGCCACCAGCAGACGGGGGATCGCTGAAGCTTTCTTT
CATSRRGIAEAFF
>TRBV28|.|TRBJ2-7|TRBD1
TGTGCCAGCAGCCAAGGTGGGTGGACGCAGGGGGCCTACGAGCAGTACTTC
CASSQGGWTQGAYEQYF
>TRBV18|.|TRBJ1-1|TRBD1
TGTGCCAGCTCATACGGCGGACAGGGGGCGAACACTGAAGCTTTCTTT
CASSYGGQGANTEAFF
>TRBV5-4|.|TRBJ1-5|.
TGTGCCAGCAGCCAACAGGGTGGCCCGAATCAGCCCCAGCATTTT
CASSQQGGPNQPQHF
>TRBV2|.|TRBJ1-4|TRBD1
TGTGCCAGCGAGACAGGGGGTGGAGATGAAAAACTGTTTTTT
CASETGGGDEKLFF
>TRBV5-4|.|TRBJ2-7|.
TGTGCCAGCAGCTTGAGACGGGAACTGGGATTGGGCGAGCAGTACTTC
CASSLRRELGLGEQYF
>TRBV4-1|.|TRBJ2-2|TRBD2
TGCGCCAGCAGCCAACCTCTAGCGGGAGTGACCGGGGAGCTGTTTTTT
CASSQPLAGVTGELFF
>TRBV9|.|TRBJ2-1|.
TGTGCCAGCAGCGTAGGAGGGAGAGGCAATGAGCAGTTCTTC
CASSVGGRGNEQFF
>TRBV6-6|.|TRBJ1-1|TRBD1
TGTGCCAGCAGTTATGGGGACAGGTTCACTGAAGCTTTCTTT
CASSYGDRFTEAFF
>TRBV5-1|.|TRBJ2-7|.
TGCGCCAGCAGCTTGGTAGCGGGACAGAGCTCCTACGAGCAGTACTTC
CASSLVAGQSSYEQYF
>TRBV27|.|TRBJ2-2|TRBD2
TGTGCCAGCAGTGTACTAGCGGGAGTGAGCACCGGGGAGCTGTTTTTT
CASSVLAGVSTGELFF
>TRBV27|.|TRBJ1-2|TRBD1
TGTGCCAGCAGTTTCAAGGGTTCCGGGACAGGGGGCGCAAGGTCTATCTTGTATGGCTACACCTTC
CASSFKGSGTGGARSILYGYTF
>TRBV10-3|.|TRBJ2-7|TRBD1
TGTGCCATTGCACAGGGGGCGCAGTACGAGCAGTACTTC
CAIAQGAQYEQYF
>TRBV10-3|.|TRBJ1-4|TRBD1
TGTGCCATCAGTAGGACAGGGTCTAATGAAAAACTGTTTTTT
CAISRTGSNEKLFF
>TRBV24-1|.|TRBJ1-2|.
TGTGCCACCAGTGACTCCCAGGGGTACTATGGCTACACCTTC
CATSDSQGYYGYTF
>TRBV10-3|.|TRBJ1-3|.
TGTGCCATCAGGAAACAGGAAAACACCATATATTTT
CAIRKQENTIYF
>TRBV5-4|.|TRBJ2-5|.
TGTGCCAGCAGTTACCAGCGAGAGACCCAGTACTTC
CASSYQRETQYF
>TRBV19|.|TRBJ1-5|.
TGTGCCAGTAGTAACTTCAACGCGTGGGCGATAGGCAATCAGCCCCAGCATTTT
CASSNFNAWAIGNQPQHF
>TRBV28|.|TRBJ2-3|TRBD2
TGTGCCAGCAGTTCCCTGGGAGCGGGAGTGGACGATACGCAGTATTTT
CASSSLGAGVDDTQYF
>TRBV18|.|TRBJ1-2|.
TGTGCCAGCTCACCGCGGATCGAACTGATCTATGGCTACACCTTC
CASSPRIELIYGYTF
>TRBV9|.|TRBJ2-1|TRBD1
TGTGCCAGCAGCGTCGACCGGGACAGGGGCTTCCTCTACAATGAGCAGTTCTTC
CASSVDRDRGFLYNEQFF
>TRBV6-8|.|TRBJ2-5|TRBD1
TGTGCCAGCAGTTTTCCGGAAGGACAGGGAGATAAACAAGAGACCCAGTACTTC
CASSFPEGQGDKQETQYF
>TRBV18|.|TRBJ2-6|.
TGTGCCAGCTCGCCTGGCAGGTCCGGGGCCAACGTCCTGACTTTC
CASSPGRSGANVLTF
>TRBV4-2|few|TRBJ2-7|TRBD1
TGTGCCAGCAGCCAAGCCGGGGACAGGGTTTCCGGCGAGCAGTACTTC
CASSQAGDRVSGEQYF
>TRBV4-3|.|TRBJ2-3|TRBD2
TGCGCCAGCAGCCAAGTAGTAGCGGGAGCCACAGATACGCAGTATTTT
CASSQVVAGATDTQYF
>TRBV7-9|.|TRBJ2-2|.
TGTGCCAGCAGCCCCTCCGGAGAAACCGGGGAGCTGTTTTTT
CASSPSGETGELFF
>TRBV14|.|TRBJ2-1|.
TGTGCCAGCAGCCAAGACCTGAGCGATGAGCAGTTCTTC
CASSQDLSDEQFF